Presented here are 5 T cell receptor beta chains from one specimen sequenced in a study of shared clonotypes between healthy human individuals. Repertoires were generated with immunoSEQ multiplex PCR, while TCRdb's copy carries only in-frame clones and drops some. The sample has a few hundred thousand clones, around 86% seen once; the top ten hold around 16%. The sample taken for sequencing was memory CD8+ T cells sorted from blood. Stated subset: CD45RO+ cells pooled with CCR7-negative TemRA cells. The receptors derive from a man in his late teens or twenties in good health.

The chain employs TRBV4-3 and TRBJ2-2; 8 bases match TRBD1. The J segment lost 3 bases and the V segment lost 1 base, leaving 4 bases of the junction unmatched. The CDR3 spans 16 residues. Germline lookup yields CDR1 LGHNA and CDR2 YSLEER. The CDR3 DNA sequence: TGCGCCAGCAGCCAAGGTGGGACAGGATACACCGGGGAGCTGTTTTTT. Its protein product is CASSQGGTGYTGELFF.

The chain combines TRBV11-2 with TRBJ1-2, with no clear D. Germline-derived CDR1 and CDR2 are SGHAT and FQNNGV. V lost 3 bases to trimming and J lost 5 bases, with 10 bases between them. CDR3 length equals 13 residues. This CDR3 reads CASSFASRYGYTF. As DNA, the CDR3 is TGTGCCAGCAGCTTCGCCAGCCGATATGGCTACACCTTC.

The chain carries TRBV6-1 and TRBJ1-1; D is perhaps TRBD1 (6 bases). Germline V CDR1 and CDR2: MNHNS, SASEGT. The CDR3 has 14 residues. V was shortened by 7 bases and J by 5 bases, with 17 bases between the two germline ends. The CDR3 here is CASTAQGLVTEAFF. In DNA, the CDR3 is TGTGCCAGCACCGCACAGGGACTGGTTACTGAAGCTTTCTTT.

J is TRBJ2-5 and V is TRBV19; D possibly matches TRBD1 or TRBD2 (6 bases each). CDR1 LNHDA and CDR2 SQIVND come from the germline V gene (reference sequence). CDR3 size: 16 residues. V was pared by 5 bases and J by 0 bases, with 16 bases between. The CDR3 sequence is CASSLYYREDQETQYF. For the CDR3, the DNA is TGTGCCAGTAGTCTTTACTACAGGGAGGACCAAGAGACCCAGTACTTC.

V is TRBV5-1 and J is TRBJ1-1, with D possibly TRBD1 on 5 matching bases. This CDR3 is built from 14 residues. The germline V gene encodes CDR1 SGHRS and CDR2 YFSETQ. The ends were cut back, 1 base at V and 3 bases at J, with 10 bases in the middle. This CDR3 reads CASSLPGKDTEAFF. CDR3 in DNA: TGCGCCAGCAGCTTGCCAGGGAAGGACACTGAAGCTTTCTTT.